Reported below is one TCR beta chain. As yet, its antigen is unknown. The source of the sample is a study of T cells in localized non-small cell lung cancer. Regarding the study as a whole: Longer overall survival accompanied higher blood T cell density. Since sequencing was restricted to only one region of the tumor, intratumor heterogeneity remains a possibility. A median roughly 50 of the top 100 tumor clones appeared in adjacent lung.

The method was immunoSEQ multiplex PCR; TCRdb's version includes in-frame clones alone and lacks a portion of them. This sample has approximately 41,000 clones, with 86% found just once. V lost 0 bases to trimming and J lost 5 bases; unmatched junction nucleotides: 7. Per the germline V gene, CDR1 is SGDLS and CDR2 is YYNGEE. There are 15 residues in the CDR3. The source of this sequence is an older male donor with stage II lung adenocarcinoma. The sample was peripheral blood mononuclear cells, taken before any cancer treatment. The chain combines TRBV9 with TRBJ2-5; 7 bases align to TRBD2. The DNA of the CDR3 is TGTGCCAGCAGCGTAGCGGCGGGAGTGGGCGAGACCCAGTACTTC. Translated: CASSVAAGVGETQYF. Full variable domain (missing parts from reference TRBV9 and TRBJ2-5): DSGVTQTPKHLITATGQRVTLRCSPRSGDLSVYWYQQSLDQGLQFLIQYYNGEERAKGNILERFSAQQFPDLHSELNLSSLELGDSALYFCASSVAAGVGETQYFGPGTRLLVL.